Following are 3 T cell receptor beta chains from one sample sequenced in a study of blood T cell repertoires in COVID-19. Method: immunoSEQ multiplex PCR; TCRdb's copy keeps in-frame clones and lacks some. The sample lists 180,000 or so clones, over 75% seen once, with under 0.85% in the top ten. Material: PBMCs or T cells enriched from blood (not recorded which). These receptors originate from a young woman who had recovered from COVID-19.

This chain joins TRBV18 and TRBJ1-2; D is undetermined. V lost 3 bases and J lost 6, with 11 bases in between. The CDR3 has 13 residues. The germline V gene encodes CDR1 KGHSH and CDR2 LQKENI. DNA for the CDR3: TGTGCCAGCTCACCCAGAGAGCTAGATGGCTACACCTTC. It yields the protein CASSPRELDGYTF.

The rearrangement links TRBV29-1 to TRBJ2-1; tentative D call: TRBD1 (5 bases). This CDR3 has 15 amino acids. Between the trimmed V and J ends, which lost 2 bases and 4 bases, there was a span of 15 bases. The germline CDR1 and CDR2 sequences are SQVTM and ANQGSEA. The chain's CDR3 is CSVEYPPTVYNEQFF. As DNA, the CDR3 is TGCAGCGTTGAATATCCGCCGACAGTATACAATGAGCAGTTCTTC.

The sample holds one count of this clone. This chain joins TRBV7-9 and TRBJ2-3, with 8 bases identical to TRBD2. The CDR3 extends over 15 amino acids. Germline V CDR1 and CDR2: SEHNR, FQNEAQ (reference sequence). V lost 5 bases, J lost 4 bases, and 8 bases stayed unmatched. Written as DNA, the CDR3 is TGTGCCAGCAGCCCGACAGCGGGAGCGGCAGATACGCAGTATTTT. This translates into CASSPTAGAADTQYF.